The source of this T cell receptor (beta chain) is a study of cytomegalovirus exposure and HLA in healthy donors. Regarding this clone: Its antigen is unidentified.

Overall study results and limits: Later analysis indicated greater clonal expansion among HLA-associated TCR beta chains than among equally common other chains.

Trimming took 6 bases from V and 6 from J; bases not matched to a gene: 3. Germline CDR1 and CDR2: MNHEY and SVGAGI. The CDR3 is made up of 14 amino acids. The PCR was carried out with 60 Vbeta primers and 13 Jbeta primers. Profiled with immunoSEQ multiplex PCR; TCRdb holds only in-frame clones, not every one. The data show about 120,000 clones, roughly 80% seen once. Sequenced: PBMCs. The chain joins TRBV6-5 to TRBJ1-5; TRBD1 matches 12 bases. This clonotype was sampled from a woman in her 50s in good health and CMV-seronegative. For the CDR3, the DNA is TGTGCCAGCAGAGGGGGACAGGGGGCTCAGCCCCAGCATTTT. Amino acids: CASRGGQGAQPQHF.